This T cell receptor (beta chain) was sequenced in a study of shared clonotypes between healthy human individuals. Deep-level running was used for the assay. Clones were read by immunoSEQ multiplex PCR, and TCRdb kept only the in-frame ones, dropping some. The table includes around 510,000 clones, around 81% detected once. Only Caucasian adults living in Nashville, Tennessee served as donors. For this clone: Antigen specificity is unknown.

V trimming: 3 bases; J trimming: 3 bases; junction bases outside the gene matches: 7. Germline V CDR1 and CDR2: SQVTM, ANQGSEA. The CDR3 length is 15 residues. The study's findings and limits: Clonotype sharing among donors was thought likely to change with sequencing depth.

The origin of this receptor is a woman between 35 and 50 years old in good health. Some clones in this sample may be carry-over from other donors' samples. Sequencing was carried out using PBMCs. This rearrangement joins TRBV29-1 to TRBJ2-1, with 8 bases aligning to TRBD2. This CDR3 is CSVDRGLVNYNEQFF. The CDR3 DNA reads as TGCAGCGTTGATCGGGGACTAGTGAACTACAATGAGCAGTTCTTC.